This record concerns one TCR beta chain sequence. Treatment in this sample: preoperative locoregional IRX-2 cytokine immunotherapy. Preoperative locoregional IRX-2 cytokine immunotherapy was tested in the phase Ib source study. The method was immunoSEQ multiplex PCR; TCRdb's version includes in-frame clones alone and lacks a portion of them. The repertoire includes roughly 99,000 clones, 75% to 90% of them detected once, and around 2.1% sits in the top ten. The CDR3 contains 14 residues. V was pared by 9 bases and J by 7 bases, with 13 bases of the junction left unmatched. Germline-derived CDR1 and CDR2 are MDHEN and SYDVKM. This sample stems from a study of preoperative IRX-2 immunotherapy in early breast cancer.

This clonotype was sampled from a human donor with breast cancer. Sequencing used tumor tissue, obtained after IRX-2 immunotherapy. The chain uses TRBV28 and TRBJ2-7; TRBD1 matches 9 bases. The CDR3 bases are TGTGCCAGTAAGGGACAGGGTGGACCGGGGGAGCAGTACTTC. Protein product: CASKGQGGPGEQYF.